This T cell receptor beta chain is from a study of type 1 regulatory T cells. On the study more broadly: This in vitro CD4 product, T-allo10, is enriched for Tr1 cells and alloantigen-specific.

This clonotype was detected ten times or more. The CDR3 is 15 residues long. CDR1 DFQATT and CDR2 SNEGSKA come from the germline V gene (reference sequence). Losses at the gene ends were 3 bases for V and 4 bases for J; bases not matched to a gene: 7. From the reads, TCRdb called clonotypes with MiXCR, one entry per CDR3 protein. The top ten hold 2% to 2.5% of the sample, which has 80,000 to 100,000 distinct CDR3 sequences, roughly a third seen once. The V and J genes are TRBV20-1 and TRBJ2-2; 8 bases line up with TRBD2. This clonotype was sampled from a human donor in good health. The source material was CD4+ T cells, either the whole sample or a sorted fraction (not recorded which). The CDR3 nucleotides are TGCAGTGCTAGTCTTAAAACTAGCGGCACCGGGGAGCTGTTTTTT. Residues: CSASLKTSGTGELFF.